These 6 T cell receptor beta chains were all obtained from the same sample, sequenced in a study of Graves' ophthalmopathy and Graves' hyperthyroidism. Amplification targeted the TCR beta CDR3 regions, with RNA transcripts as the source material. Amplification began with first-round RT-PCR using HTBI primers, then second-round multiplex PCR was performed. TCRdb re-called the multiplex PCR reads through MiXCR, storing one row per CDR3 protein. The table records about 1.1 million distinct CDR3 sequences, less than 45% of them present only once. Sequencing input: peripheral blood or thyroid tissue (not recorded which). The receptors here all came from an adult man with Graves' hyperthyroidism.

This clonotype has a count of ten or more. The rearrangement links TRBV7-2 to TRBJ2-2; D call uncertain. The germline CDR1 and CDR2 sequences are SGHTA and FQGNSA. The CDR3 contains 13 residues. The V and J ends lost 5 bases and 5 bases respectively, with 9 bases between them. Here the CDR3 reads CASSLLYTGELFF. The CDR3 DNA is TGTGCCAGCAGCCTGTTGTATACCGGGGAGCTGTTTTTT. The variable domain in full, with the rest retrieved from reference TRBV7-2 and TRBJ2-2, is GAGVSQSPSNKVTEKGKDVELRCDPISGHTALYWYRQSLGQGLEFLIYFQGNSAPDKSGLPSDRFSAERTGGSVSTLTIQRTQQEDSAVYLCASSLLYTGELFFGEGSRLTVL.

The chain joins TRBV19 to TRBJ2-7; 7 nucleotides match TRBD2. Germline V gives CDR1 LNHDA, CDR2 SQIVND (reference sequence). With 3 bases clipped from V and 2 bases from J, the junction kept 7 bases outside the gene matches. This CDR3 comprises 15 residues. The DNA for the CDR3 is TGTGCCAGTAGTATTCGGGGAGCGGGGACCTACGAGCAGTACTTC. Amino acid sequence: CASSIRGAGTYEQYF.

This clonotype occurred many times. The gene calls are TRBV29-1 and TRBJ2-5; no firm D call. The CDR3 has 10 amino acids. V dropped 4 bases and J dropped 5 bases, with 5 bases sitting between them. The V gene's germline CDR1 is SQVTM and CDR2 ANQGSEA. Here the CDR3 reads CSVVRETQYF. The CDR3 DNA is TGCAGCGTTGTCCGGGAGACCCAGTACTTC.

The chain combines TRBV10-1 with TRBJ2-5, with 7 bases lining up with TRBD2. CDR1 and CDR2 from the germline V gene are WNHNN and SYGVQD (reference sequence). This CDR3 comprises 14 residues. J was trimmed by 4 bases and V by 6 bases; bases with no gene match: 8. The CDR3 DNA sequence: TGCGCCAGCAGCGGGGGGTTACCGACAGAGACCCAGTACTTC. It is translated as CASSGGLPTETQYF.

This clonotype has just a few counts. V gene TRBV20-1 combines with J gene TRBJ1-5; 8 bases fit TRBD1. Trimming at V came to 6 bases and at J to 4 bases, leaving 14 bases not matched to a gene. CDR1 DFQATT and CDR2 SNEGSKA come from the germline V gene (reference sequence). This CDR3 comprises 16 residues. CDR3 in DNA: TGCAGTGCCAGCAAGCGCGACAGGGGAGGGAATCAGCCCCAGCATTTT. This translates into CSASKRDRGGNQPQHF.

This clonotype was recorded many times. The chain uses TRBV5-1 and TRBJ1-1, with D possibly matching TRBD1 (5 bases). This CDR3 contains 13 residues. Trimming shortened V by 1 base and J by 6 bases, and 10 bases separated the two germline ends. Germline-derived CDR1 and CDR2 are SGHRS and YFSETQ. For the CDR3, the DNA is TGCGCCAGCAGCTTGAAAGGGGCGGCTGAAGCTTTCTTT. It yields the protein CASSLKGAAEAFF. The entire variable domain, with the rest obtained from reference TRBV5-1 and TRBJ1-1, is as follows: KAGVTQTPRYLIKTRGQQVTLSCSPISGHRSVSWYQQTPGQGLQFLFEYFSETQRNKGNFPGRFSGRQFSNSRSEMNVSTLELGDSALYLCASSLKGAAEAFFGQGTRLTVV.